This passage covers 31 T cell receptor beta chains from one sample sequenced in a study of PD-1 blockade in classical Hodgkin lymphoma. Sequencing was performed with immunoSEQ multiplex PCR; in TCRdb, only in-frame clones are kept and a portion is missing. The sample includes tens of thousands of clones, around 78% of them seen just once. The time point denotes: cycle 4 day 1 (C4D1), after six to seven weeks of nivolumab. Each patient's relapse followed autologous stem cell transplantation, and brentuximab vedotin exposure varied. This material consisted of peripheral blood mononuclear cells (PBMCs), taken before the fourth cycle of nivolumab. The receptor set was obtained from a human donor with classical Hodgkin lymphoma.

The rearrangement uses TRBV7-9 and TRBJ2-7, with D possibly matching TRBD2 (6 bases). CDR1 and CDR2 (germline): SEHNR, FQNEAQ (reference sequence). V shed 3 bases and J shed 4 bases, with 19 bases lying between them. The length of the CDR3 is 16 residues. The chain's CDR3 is CASSFSEVNSGYEQYF. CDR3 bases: TGTGCCAGCAGCTTTTCCGAGGTGAACAGCGGGTACGAGCAGTACTTC.

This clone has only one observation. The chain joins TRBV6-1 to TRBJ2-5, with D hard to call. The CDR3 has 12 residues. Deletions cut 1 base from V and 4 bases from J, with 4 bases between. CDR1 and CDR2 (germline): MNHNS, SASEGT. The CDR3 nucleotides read TGTGCCAGCAGTGAAGTACGAGAGACCCAGTACTTC. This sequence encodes CASSEVRETQYF.

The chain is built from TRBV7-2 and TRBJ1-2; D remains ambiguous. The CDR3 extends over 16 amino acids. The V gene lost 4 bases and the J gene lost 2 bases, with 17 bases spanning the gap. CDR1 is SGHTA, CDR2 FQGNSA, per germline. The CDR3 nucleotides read TGTGCCAGCAGCTCCCCGGTTAAGGGAGGGAACTATGGCTACACCTTC. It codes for CASSSPVKGGNYGYTF.

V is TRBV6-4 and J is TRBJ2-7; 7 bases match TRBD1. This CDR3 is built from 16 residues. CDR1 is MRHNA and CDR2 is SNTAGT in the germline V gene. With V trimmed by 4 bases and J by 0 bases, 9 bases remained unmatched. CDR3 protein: CASSGSGQENSYEQYF. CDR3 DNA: TGTGCCAGCAGTGGCTCCGGACAGGAAAACTCCTACGAGCAGTACTTC.

For the CDR3, the DNA is TGTGCCAGCAGCCCCGGCCTGGGCAGGGGTGGCACTGAAGCTTTCTTT. It is translated as CASSPGLGRGGTEAFF. The chain has TRBV4-2 and TRBJ1-1; D is perhaps TRBD1 (6 bases). The V gene's germline CDR1 is LGHNA and CDR2 YNFKEQ. Trimming removed 4 bases from V and 4 bases from J, with 19 bases in between. The CDR3 is made up of 16 amino acids.

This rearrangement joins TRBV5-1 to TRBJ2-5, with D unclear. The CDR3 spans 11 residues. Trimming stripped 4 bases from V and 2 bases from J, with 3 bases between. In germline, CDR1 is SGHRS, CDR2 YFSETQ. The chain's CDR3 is CASSAQETQYF. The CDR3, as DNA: TGCGCCAGCAGCGCTCAAGAGACCCAGTACTTC.

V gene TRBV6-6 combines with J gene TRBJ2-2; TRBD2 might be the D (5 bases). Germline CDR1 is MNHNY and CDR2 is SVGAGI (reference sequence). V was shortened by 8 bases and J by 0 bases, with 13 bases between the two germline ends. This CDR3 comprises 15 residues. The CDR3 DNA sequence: TGTGCCAGCTCGACCGGGGTCGCGAACACCGGGGAGCTGTTTTTT. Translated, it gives CASSTGVANTGELFF.

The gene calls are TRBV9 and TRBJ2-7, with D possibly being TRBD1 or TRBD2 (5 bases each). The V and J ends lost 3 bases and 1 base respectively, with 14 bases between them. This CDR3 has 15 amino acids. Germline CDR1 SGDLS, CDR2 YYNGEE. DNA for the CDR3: TGTGCCAGCAGCGGGGGGACCGCAATATCCTACGAGCAGTACTTC. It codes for CASSGGTAISYEQYF.

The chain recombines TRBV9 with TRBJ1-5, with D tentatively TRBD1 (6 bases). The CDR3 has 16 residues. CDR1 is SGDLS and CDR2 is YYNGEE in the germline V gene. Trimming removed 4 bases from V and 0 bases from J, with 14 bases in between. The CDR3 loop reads CASSPGQFNSNQPQHF. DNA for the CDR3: TGTGCCAGCAGCCCCGGACAGTTTAATAGCAATCAGCCCCAGCATTTT.

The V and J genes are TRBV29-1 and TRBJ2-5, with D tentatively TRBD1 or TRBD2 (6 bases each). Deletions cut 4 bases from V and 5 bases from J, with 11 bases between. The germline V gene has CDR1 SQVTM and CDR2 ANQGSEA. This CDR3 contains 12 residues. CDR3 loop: CSVVDSGETQYF. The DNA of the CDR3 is TGCAGCGTTGTGGACAGCGGGGAGACCCAGTACTTC.

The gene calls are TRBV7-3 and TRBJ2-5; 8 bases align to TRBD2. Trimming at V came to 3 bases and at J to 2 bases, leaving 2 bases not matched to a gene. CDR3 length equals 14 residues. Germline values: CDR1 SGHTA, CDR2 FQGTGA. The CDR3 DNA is TGTGCCAGCAGCTTCAGCGGGGGACAAGAGACCCAGTACTTC. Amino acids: CASSFSGGQETQYF.

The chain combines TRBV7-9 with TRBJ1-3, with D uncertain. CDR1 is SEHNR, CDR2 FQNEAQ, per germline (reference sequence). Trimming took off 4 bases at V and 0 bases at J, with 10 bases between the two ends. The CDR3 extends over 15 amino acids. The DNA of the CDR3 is TGTGCCAGCAGCTCGGCCGAGTACTCTGGAAACACCATATATTTT. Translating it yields CASSSAEYSGNTIYF.

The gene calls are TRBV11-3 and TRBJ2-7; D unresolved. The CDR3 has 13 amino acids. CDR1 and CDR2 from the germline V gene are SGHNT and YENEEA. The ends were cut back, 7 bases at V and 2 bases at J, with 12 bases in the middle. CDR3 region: CASKEGFAYEQYF. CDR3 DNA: TGTGCCAGCAAAGAAGGTTTTGCCTACGAGCAGTACTTC. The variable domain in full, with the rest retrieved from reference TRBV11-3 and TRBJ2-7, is EAGVVQSPRYKIIEKKQPVAFWCNPISGHNTLYWYLQNLGQGPELLIRYENEEAVDDSQLPKDRFSAERLKGVDSTLKIQPAELGDSAVYLCASKEGFAYEQYFGPGTRLTVT.

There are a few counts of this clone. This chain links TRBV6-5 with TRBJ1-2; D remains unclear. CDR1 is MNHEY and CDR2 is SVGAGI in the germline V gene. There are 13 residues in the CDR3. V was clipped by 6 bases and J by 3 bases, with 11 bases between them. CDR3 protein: CASRQQPDYGYTF. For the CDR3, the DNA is TGTGCCAGCAGACAGCAGCCCGACTATGGCTACACCTTC.

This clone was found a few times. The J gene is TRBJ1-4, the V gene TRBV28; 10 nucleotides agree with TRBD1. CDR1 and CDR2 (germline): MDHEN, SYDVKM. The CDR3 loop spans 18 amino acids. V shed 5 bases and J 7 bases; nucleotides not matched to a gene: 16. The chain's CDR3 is CASSPWGQGLSGSEKLFF. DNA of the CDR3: TGTGCCAGCAGTCCCTGGGGACAGGGGTTGAGTGGGAGTGAAAAACTGTTTTTT.

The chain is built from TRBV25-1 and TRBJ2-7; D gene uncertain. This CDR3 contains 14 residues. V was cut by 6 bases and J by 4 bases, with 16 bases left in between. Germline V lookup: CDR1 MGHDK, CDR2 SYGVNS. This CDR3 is CASSGRRGPYEQYF. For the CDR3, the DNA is TGTGCCAGCAGCGGAAGAAGAGGACCTTACGAGCAGTACTTC.

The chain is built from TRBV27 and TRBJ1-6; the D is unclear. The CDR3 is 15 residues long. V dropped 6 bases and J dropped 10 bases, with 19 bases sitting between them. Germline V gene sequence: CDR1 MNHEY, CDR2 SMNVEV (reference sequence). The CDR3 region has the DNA TGTGCCAGCAGCTTGTGGCTCACGAGTAGGTCACCCCTCCACTTT. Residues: CASSLWLTSRSPLHF.

DNA of the CDR3: TGCAGCGTTGCCAGACAGGCTGAAGCTTTCTTT. This sequence encodes CSVARQAEAFF. This rearrangement joins TRBV29-1 to TRBJ1-1, with D perhaps matching TRBD1 (6 bases). V lost 4 bases and J lost 6, with 9 bases in between. CDR1 and CDR2 from the germline V gene are SQVTM and ANQGSEA. The CDR3 contains 11 residues.

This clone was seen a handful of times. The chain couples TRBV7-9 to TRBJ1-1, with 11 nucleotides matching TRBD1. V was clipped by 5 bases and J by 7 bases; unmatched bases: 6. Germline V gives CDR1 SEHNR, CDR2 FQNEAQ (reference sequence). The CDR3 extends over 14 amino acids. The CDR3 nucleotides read TGTGCCAGCAGCCTCGGGACAGGGGGAGTTGAAGCTTTCTTT. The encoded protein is CASSLGTGGVEAFF. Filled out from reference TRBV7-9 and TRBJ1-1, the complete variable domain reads DTGVSQNPRHKITKRGQNVTFRCDPISEHNRLYWYRQTLGQGPEFLTYFQNEAQLEKSRLLSDRFSAERPKGSFSTLEIQRTEQGDSAMYLCASSLGTGGVEAFFGQGTRLTVV.

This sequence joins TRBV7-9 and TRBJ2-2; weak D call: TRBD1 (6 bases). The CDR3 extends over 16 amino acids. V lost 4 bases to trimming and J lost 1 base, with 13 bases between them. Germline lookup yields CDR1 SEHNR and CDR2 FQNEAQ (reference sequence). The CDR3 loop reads CASSSPTGWNTGELFF. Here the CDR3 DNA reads TGTGCCAGCAGCTCTCCAACAGGGTGGAACACCGGGGAGCTGTTTTTT.

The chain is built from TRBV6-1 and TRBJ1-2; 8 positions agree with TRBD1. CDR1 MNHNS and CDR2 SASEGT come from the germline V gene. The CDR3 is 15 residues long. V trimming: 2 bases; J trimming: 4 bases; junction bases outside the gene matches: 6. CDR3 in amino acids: CASSEQGALSYGYTF. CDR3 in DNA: TGTGCCAGCAGTGAACAGGGGGCCCTCTCCTATGGCTACACCTTC.

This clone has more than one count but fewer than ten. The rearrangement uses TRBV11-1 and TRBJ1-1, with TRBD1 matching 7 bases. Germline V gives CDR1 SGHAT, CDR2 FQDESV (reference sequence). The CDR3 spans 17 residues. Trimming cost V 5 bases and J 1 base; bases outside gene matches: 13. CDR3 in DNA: TGTGCCAGCAGCCCCCAGACAGGGCAAAGGGCGAACACTGAAGCTTTCTTT. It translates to CASSPQTGQRANTEAFF.

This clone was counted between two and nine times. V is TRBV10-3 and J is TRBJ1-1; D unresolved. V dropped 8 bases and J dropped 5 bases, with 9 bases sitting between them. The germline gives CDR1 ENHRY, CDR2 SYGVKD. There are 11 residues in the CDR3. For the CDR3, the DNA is TGTGCCATCCTTACGGGGACTGAAGCTTTCTTT. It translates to CAILTGTEAFF.

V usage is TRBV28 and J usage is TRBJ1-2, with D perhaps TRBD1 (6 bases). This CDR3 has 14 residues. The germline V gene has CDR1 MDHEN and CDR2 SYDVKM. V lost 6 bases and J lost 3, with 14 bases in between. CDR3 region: CASRQQGFDYGYTF. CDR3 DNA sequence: TGTGCCAGCAGGCAACAGGGTTTTGACTATGGCTACACCTTC.

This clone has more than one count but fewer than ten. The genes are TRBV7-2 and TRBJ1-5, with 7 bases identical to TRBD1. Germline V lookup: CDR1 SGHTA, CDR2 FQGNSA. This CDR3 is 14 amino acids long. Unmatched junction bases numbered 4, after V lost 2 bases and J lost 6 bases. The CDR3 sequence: CASSLNRGGQPQHF. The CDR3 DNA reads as TGTGCCAGCAGCTTAAACAGGGGCGGTCAGCCCCAGCATTTT.

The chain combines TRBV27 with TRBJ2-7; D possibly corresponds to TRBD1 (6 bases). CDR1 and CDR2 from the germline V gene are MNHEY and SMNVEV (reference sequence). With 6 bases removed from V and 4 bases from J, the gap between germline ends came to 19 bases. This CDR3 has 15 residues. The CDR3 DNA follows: TGTGCCAGCAGCCCAATTCGACAGGCTCAATACGAGCAGTACTTC. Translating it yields CASSPIRQAQYEQYF.

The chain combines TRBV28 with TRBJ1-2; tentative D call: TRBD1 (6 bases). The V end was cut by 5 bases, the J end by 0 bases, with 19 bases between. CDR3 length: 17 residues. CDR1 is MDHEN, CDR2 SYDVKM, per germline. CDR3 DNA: TGTGCCAGCAGTCCGCCGGGACATCGGGTTCCTAACTATGGCTACACCTTC. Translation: CASSPPGHRVPNYGYTF.

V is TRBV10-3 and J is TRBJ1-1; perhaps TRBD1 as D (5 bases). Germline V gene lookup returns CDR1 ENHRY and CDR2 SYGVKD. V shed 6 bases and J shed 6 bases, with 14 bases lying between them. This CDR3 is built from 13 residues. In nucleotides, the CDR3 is TGTGCCATCAGCCGCGGGGGTGAGGCTGAAGCTTTCTTT. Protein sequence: CAISRGGEAEAFF.

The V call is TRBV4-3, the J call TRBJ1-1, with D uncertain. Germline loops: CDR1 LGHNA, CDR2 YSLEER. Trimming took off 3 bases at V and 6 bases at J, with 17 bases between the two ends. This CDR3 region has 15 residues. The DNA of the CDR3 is TGCGCCAGCAGCCAGGGGTGGATGATTTTCGCTGAAGCTTTCTTT. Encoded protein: CASSQGWMIFAEAFF.

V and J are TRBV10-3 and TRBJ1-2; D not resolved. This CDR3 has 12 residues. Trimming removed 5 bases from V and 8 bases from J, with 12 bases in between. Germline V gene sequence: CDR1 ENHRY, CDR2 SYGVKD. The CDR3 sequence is CAISLDAKGYTF. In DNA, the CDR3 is TGTGCCATCAGTTTGGACGCGAAGGGCTACACCTTC.

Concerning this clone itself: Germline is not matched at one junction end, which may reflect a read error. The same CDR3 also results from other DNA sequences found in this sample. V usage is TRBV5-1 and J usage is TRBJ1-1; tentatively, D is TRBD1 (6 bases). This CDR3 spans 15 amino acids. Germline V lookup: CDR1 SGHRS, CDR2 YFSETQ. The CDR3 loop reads CASSPGHNSGTEAFF. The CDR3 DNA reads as TGTGCCAGCAGCCCGGGACACAATTCGGGAACTGAAGCTTTCTTT.